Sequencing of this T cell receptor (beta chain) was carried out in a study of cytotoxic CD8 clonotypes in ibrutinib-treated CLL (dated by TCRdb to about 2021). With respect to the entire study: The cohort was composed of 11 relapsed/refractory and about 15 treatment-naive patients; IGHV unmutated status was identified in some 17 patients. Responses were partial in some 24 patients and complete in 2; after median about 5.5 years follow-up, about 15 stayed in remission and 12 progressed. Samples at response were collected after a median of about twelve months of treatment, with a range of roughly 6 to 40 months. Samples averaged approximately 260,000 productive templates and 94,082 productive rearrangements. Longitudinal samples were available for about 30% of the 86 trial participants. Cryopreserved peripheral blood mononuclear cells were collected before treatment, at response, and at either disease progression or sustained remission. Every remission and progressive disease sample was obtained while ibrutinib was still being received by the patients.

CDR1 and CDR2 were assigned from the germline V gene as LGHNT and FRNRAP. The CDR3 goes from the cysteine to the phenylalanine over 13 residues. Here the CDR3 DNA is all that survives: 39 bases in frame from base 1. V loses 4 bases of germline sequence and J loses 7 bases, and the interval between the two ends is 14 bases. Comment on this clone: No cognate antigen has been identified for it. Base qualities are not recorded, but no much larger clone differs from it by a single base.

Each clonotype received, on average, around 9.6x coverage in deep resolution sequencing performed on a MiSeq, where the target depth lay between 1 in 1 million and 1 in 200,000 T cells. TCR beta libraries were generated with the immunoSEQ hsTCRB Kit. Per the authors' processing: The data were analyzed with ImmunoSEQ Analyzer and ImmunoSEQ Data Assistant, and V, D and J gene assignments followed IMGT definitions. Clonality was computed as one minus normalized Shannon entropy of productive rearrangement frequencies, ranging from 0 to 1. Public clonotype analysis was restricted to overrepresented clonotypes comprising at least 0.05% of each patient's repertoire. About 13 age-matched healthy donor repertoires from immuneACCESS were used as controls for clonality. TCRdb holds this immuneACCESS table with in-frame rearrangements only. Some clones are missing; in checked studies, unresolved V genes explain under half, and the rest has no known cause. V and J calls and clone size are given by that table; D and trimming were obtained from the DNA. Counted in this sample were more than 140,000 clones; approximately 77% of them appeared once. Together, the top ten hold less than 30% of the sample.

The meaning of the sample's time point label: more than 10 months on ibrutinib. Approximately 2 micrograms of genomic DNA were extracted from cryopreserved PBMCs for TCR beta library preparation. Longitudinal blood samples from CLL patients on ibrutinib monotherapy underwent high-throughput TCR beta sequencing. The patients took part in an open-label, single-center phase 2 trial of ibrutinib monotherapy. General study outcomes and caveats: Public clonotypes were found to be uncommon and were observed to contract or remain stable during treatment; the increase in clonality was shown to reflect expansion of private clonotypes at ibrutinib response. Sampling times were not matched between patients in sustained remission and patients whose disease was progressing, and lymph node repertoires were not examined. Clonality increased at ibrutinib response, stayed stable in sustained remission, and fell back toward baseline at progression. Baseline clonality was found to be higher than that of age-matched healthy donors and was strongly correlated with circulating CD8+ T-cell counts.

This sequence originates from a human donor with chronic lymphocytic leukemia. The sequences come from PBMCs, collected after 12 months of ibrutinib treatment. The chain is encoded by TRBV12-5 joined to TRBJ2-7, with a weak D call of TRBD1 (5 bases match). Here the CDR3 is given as CASGWGPAGEQYF. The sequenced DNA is TGTGCTAGTGGTTGGGGCCCCGCAGGAGAGCAGTACTTC. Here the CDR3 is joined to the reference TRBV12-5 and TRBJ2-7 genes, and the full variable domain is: DARVTQTPRHKVTEMGQEVTMRCQPILGHNTVFWYRQTMMQGLELLAYFRNRAPLDDSGMPKDRFSAEMPDATLATLKIQPSEPRDSAVYFCASGWGPAGEQYFGPGTRLTVT.